The sample holds a few counts of the clone carrying this T cell receptor beta chain. The sample comes from a study of radiotherapy plus CTLA-4 blockade in lung cancer. Study as a whole: Of the patients, over 15% showed objective responses and roughly 34% attained disease control.

Clones were read by immunoSEQ multiplex PCR, and TCRdb kept only the in-frame ones, dropping some. The data contain some 46,000 clones, roughly three quarters of them singletons. Germline V gene sequence: CDR1 SGHNT, CDR2 YYREEE (reference sequence). V lost 4 bases and J lost 3, with 10 bases in between. CDR3 length: 14 residues. The clonotype comes from a human donor with non-small cell lung cancer whose response to radiotherapy plus ipilimumab could not be evaluated. This specimen consisted of peripheral blood, obtained from a patient treated with radiotherapy plus ipilimumab. This sequence joins TRBV5-4 and TRBJ1-4; weak D call: TRBD1 (5 bases). DNA of the CDR3: TGTGCCAGCAGCCCGGACATCTCTAATGAAAAACTGTTTTTT. It translates to CASSPDISNEKLFF.